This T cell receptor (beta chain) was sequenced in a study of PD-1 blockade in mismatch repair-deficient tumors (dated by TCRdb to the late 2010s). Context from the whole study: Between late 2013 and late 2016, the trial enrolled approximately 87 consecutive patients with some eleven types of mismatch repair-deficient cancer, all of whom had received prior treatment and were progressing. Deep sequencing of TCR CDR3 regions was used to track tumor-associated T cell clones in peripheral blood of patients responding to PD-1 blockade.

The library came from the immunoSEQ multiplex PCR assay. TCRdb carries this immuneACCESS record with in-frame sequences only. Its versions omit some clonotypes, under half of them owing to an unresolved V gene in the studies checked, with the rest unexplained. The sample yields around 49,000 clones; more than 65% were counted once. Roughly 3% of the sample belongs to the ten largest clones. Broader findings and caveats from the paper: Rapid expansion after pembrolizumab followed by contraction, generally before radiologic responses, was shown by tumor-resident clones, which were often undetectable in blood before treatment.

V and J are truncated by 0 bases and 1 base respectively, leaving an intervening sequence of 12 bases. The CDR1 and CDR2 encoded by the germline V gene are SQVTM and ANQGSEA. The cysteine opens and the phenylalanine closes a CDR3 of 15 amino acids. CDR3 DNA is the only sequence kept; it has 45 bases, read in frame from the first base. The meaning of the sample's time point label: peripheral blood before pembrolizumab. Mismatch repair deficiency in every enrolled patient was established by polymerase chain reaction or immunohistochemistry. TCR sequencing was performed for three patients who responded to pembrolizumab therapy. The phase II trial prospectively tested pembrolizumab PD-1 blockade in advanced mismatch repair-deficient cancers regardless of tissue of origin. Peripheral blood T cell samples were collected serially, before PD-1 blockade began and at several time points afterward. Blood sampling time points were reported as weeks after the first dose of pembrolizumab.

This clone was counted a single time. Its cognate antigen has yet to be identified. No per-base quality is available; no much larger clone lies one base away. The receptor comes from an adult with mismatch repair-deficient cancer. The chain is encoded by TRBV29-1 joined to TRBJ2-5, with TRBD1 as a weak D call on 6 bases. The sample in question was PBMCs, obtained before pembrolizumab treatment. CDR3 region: CSVEEGGSGQETQYF. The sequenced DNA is TGCAGCGTTGAAGAAGGGGGTTCGGGCCAAGAGACCCAGTACTTC.